The rows below give T cell receptor beta chains drawn from one sample of a study of T cell clones after liver transplantation. The table came from immunoSEQ multiplex PCR; TCRdb's copy has only in-frame clones and leaves some out. The sample contains around 9,100 clones, 60% to 80% of which appear only once. Sample: CD8+ T cells from blood, taken before liver transplant. These receptors came from a human donor who received a liver transplant. CDR3s include the opening cysteine and the closing phenylalanine or tryptophan. The D gene is left open where the match is weak. Part of the rows lack a size; the others show once, few, many or a class for expanded clones.

size	V	D	J	CDR3	DNA
.	TRBV7-6	.	TRBJ2-5	CASSQEGGQETQYF	TGTGCCAGCAGCCAGGAGGGAGGCCAAGAGACCCAGTACTTC
.	TRBV9	.	TRBJ1-1	CASSASGGGTEAFF	TGTGCCAGCAGCGCGAGCGGGGGAGGAACTGAAGCTTTCTTT
.	TRBV27	.	TRBJ2-3	CASSLGEPTDTQYF	TGTGCCAGCAGTTTAGGTGAGCCCACAGATACGCAGTATTTT
.	TRBV19	.	TRBJ2-7	CASSILGTYEQYF	TGTGCCAGTAGTATCCTAGGGACCTACGAGCAGTACTTC
.	TRBV4-2	TRBD2	TRBJ2-7	CASSHGGEREQYF	TGTGCCAGCAGCCATGGGGGGGAGCGGGAGCAGTACTTC
few	TRBV19	TRBD1	TRBJ1-1	CASRGQDNTEAFF	TGTGCCAGTAGAGGACAGGACAACACTGAAGCTTTCTTT
.	TRBV30	TRBD2	TRBJ2-5	CAWSATHNVAGRETQYF	TGTGCCTGGAGTGCCACCCACAACGTAGCGGGAAGAGAGACCCAGTACTTC
.	TRBV6-9	TRBD1	TRBJ1-5	CASRPTGRNQPQHF	TGTGCCAGCAGACCGACAGGGAGGAATCAGCCCCAGCATTTT
large	TRBV5-1	.	TRBJ2-7	CASSLTYEQYF	TGCGCCAGCAGCCTTACCTACGAGCAGTACTTC
.	TRBV11-2	.	TRBJ2-5	CASSLSLYGETQYF	TGTGCCAGCAGCTTATCCCTCTACGGGGAGACCCAGTACTTC
.	TRBV6-5	TRBD1	TRBJ1-1	CASSLQGASTEAFF	TGTGCCAGCAGCTTACAGGGGGCGAGCACTGAAGCTTTCTTT
.	TRBV6-8	.	TRBJ2-3	CASSPLRGSADTQYF	TGTGCCAGCAGCCCCTTGCGGGGCTCCGCAGATACGCAGTATTTT
.	TRBV11-3	TRBD1	TRBJ2-5	CASSVQGAEETQYF	TGTGCCAGCAGCGTACAGGGGGCGGAAGAGACCCAGTACTTC
.	TRBV27	.	TRBJ2-1	CASSLRGIGNEQFF	TGTGCCAGCAGTTTGAGGGGGATCGGGAATGAGCAGTTCTTC
.	TRBV7-8	.	TRBJ2-5	CASKWAGLLQETQYF	TGTGCCAGCAAATGGGCCGGACTCCTTCAAGAGACCCAGTACTTC
once	TRBV5-5	.	TRBJ2-2	CASSLWSNTGELFF	TGTGCCAGCAGCTTGTGGTCGAACACCGGGGAGCTGTTTTTT
once	TRBV15	.	TRBJ1-1	CATSRGRTEAFF	TGTGCCACCAGCAGAGGTCGGACTGAAGCTTTCTTT
.	TRBV9	TRBD1	TRBJ2-2	CASSVVGTGGLTGELFF	TGTGCCAGCAGCGTAGTGGGGACAGGGGGTTTAACCGGGGAGCTGTTTTTT
.	TRBV5-6	.	TRBJ1-2	CASSSQSYGYTF	TGTGCCAGCAGCTCACAGAGCTATGGCTACACCTTC
.	TRBV27	TRBD1	TRBJ2-7	CASSTPGDRGLLEQYF	TGTGCCAGCAGTACGCCAGGTGACAGGGGGCTCTTAGAGCAGTACTTC
.	TRBV19	TRBD1	TRBJ2-2	CASSSGTAYTGELFF	TGTGCCAGTAGTTCCGGGACAGCCTACACCGGGGAGCTGTTTTTT
few	TRBV7-2	.	TRBJ1-2	CASTLPREYLDGYTF	TGTGCCAGCACTCTCCCTCGTGAGTACTTGGATGGCTACACCTTC
.	TRBV5-8	TRBD1	TRBJ1-4	CASSLVGGEKLFF	TGTGCCAGCAGCTTGGTAGGGGGCGAAAAACTGTTTTTT
.	TRBV5-5	.	TRBJ2-1	CASSPGWDPNEQFF	TGTGCCAGCAGCCCGGGATGGGACCCCAATGAGCAGTTCTTC
.	TRBV5-1	.	TRBJ2-5	CASSGGTQYF	TGCGCCAGCAGTGGGGGGACCCAGTACTTC
.	TRBV11-2	TRBD2	TRBJ2-7	CASSWLTGLVYEQYF	TGTGCCAGCAGCTGGCTCACGGGACTAGTATACGAGCAGTACTTC
.	TRBV5-1	TRBD2	TRBJ2-4	CASSLVGSGGPAKNIQYF	TGCGCCAGCAGCTTGGTTGGTAGCGGGGGACCAGCCAAAAACATTCAGTACTTC
.	TRBV6-5	TRBD2	TRBJ2-5	CASSYSGTSGEETQYF	TGTGCCAGCAGTTACTCGGGGACTAGCGGGGAAGAGACCCAGTACTTC